The 5 T cell receptor beta chains below were found in one sample sequenced in a study of blood T cell repertoires in COVID-19. TCRdb keeps only in-frame clones here, not all; method: immunoSEQ multiplex PCR. The profile shows roughly 250,000 clones, 80% to 90% of them singletons. Sequenced: peripheral blood. All receptors derive from a woman aged 70-85 years with acute or convalescent COVID-19.

The DNA for the CDR3 is TGTGCCAGCAGCCCCCTGGGCCTAGCGGCCTACAATGAGCAGTTCTTC. This translates into CASSPLGLAAYNEQFF. The gene calls are TRBV7-9 and TRBJ2-1; 7 bases fit TRBD2. V dropped 5 bases and J dropped 2; count of bases not matched to a gene: 9. Germline V gene data show CDR1 as SEHNR and CDR2 as FQNEAQ (reference sequence). The CDR3 has 16 residues.

The V gene is TRBV5-8, the J gene TRBJ1-1; D not certain. V was trimmed by 6 bases and J by 4 bases, leaving 10 bases between them. Germline V CDR1 and CDR2: SGHTS, YDEGEE. This CDR3 contains 12 residues. CDR3 sequence: CASNLVSTEAFF. The CDR3 nucleotides read TGTGCCAGCAATTTGGTGAGCACTGAAGCTTTCTTT.

This clone was observed a handful of times. V and J are TRBV19 and TRBJ1-2, with a weak D call TRBD1 (5 bases). Trimming took 6 bases from V and 5 from J, leaving 10 bases between them. CDR1 is LNHDA, CDR2 SQIVND, per germline (reference sequence). This CDR3 has 12 residues. In nucleotides, the CDR3 is TGTGCCAGTAGCGACAGACTTTATGGCTACACCTTC. Residues: CASSDRLYGYTF.

The genes are TRBV5-1 and TRBJ2-7; 8 positions agree with TRBD2. The CDR3 contains 13 residues. The V segment lost 5 bases and the J segment 3 bases; nucleotides outside the gene matches: 4. Per the germline V gene, CDR1 is SGHRS and CDR2 is YFSETQ. The CDR3 protein is CASRLAAYYEQYF. CDR3 coding DNA: TGCGCCAGCAGACTAGCGGCTTACTACGAGCAGTACTTC.

The rearrangement joins TRBV28 to TRBJ2-1, with TRBD2 identical over 7 bases. This CDR3 is built from 14 residues. Germline CDR1 is MDHEN and CDR2 is SYDVKM. Unmatched junction bases numbered 8, after V lost 5 bases and J lost 7 bases. CDR3 amino acids: CASSPLGGENEQFF. The CDR3 DNA reads as TGTGCCAGCAGTCCATTGGGGGGGGAAAATGAGCAGTTCTTC.